The 21 T cell receptor beta chains in this list originate from one sample, sequenced in a study of response to subunit inactivated influenza vaccine. Each CDR3 protein gets one entry after TCRdb re-called the RT-PCR reads with MiXCR. This sample has roughly 700,000 distinct CDR3 sequences, with 15% to 17% found just once. Sample: PBMCs from blood, taken approximately 13 days after vaccination. These receptors all come from a man aged 45 to 65 who received an inactivated influenza vaccine.

J is TRBJ1-5 and V is TRBV4-2; D may be TRBD1 (6 bases). Per germline, CDR1 LGHNA and CDR2 YNFKEQ. The CDR3 covers 17 residues. The V end was cut by 4 bases, the J end by 0 bases, with 16 bases between. CDR3 amino acids: CASSLLGGDTSNQPQHF. For the CDR3, the DNA is TGTGCCAGCAGCCTCCTGGGGGGGGACACTAGCAATCAGCCCCAGCATTTT.

The chain has TRBV28 and TRBJ2-7; D tentatively fits TRBD1 or TRBD2 (6 bases each). Germline V gene data show CDR1 as MDHEN and CDR2 as SYDVKM. V shed 4 bases and J shed 6 bases, with 22 bases lying between them. The CDR3 loop spans 16 amino acids. CDR3 in amino acids: CASSSMSFWGAGEQYF. The CDR3 coding sequence is TGTGCCAGCAGTTCGATGTCGTTTTGGGGGGCTGGCGAGCAGTACTTC.

J is TRBJ2-7 and V is TRBV28; 7 nucleotides match TRBD1. This CDR3 is built from 14 residues. In germline, CDR1 is MDHEN, CDR2 SYDVKM. Germline trimming cut 4 bases from V and 2 bases from J; bases unmatched to any gene: 5. CDR3 in DNA: TGTGCCAGCAGTTCTCCGGACAGGACCTACGAGCAGTACTTC. This codes for CASSSPDRTYEQYF.

As regards this clonotype: The CDR3 ends on some other residue instead of the conserved phenylalanine or tryptophan, so this is likely a read error. The chain's CDR3 is CSARDVQGRYEQYL. CDR3 DNA: TGCAGTGCTAGAGATGTACAGGGGCGGTACGAGCAGTACCTC. V gene TRBV20-1 combines with J gene TRBJ2-7, with 7 bases lining up with TRBD1. Germline V CDR1 and CDR2: DFQATT, SNEGSKA (reference sequence). The CDR3 totals 14 residues. After removal of 0 bases from V and 4 bases from J, the junction contained 6 bases not matched to a gene.

This clonotype showed up many times. V gene TRBV12-3 or TRBV12-4 combines with J gene TRBJ1-1; tentatively, D is TRBD1 (5 bases). CDR3 size: 13 residues. V lost 8 bases to trimming and J lost 2 bases, with 12 bases between them. CDR3 in DNA: TGTGCCAGCGGATCGACAGTTAACACTGAAGCTTTCTTT. This translates into CASGSTVNTEAFF.

This chain joins TRBV19 and TRBJ2-2; 9 bases map to TRBD2. CDR3 length equals 16 residues. The V gene end was trimmed by 3 bases and the J gene end by 2 bases; junction bases not matched to a gene: 4. Germline lookup yields CDR1 LNHDA and CDR2 SQIVND (reference sequence). For the CDR3, the DNA is TGTGCCAGTAGTATGGCGCTAGCGGGAAACACCGGGGAGCTGTTTTTT. This translates into CASSMALAGNTGELFF.

In this sample, this clonotype turned up a few times. CDR3 sequence (DNA): TGCGCCAGCAGCTTGGAACAGGTGAACACCGGGGAGCTGTTTTTT. Protein product: CASSLEQVNTGELFF. This chain connects TRBV5-1 to TRBJ2-2; D is perhaps TRBD1 (5 bases). The CDR3 is made up of 15 amino acids. V shed 0 bases and J shed 1 base, with 7 bases lying between them. Looked up from germline, CDR1 is SGHRS and CDR2 is YFSETQ.

This clonotype was detected only a few times. The chain recombines TRBV7-9 with TRBJ2-5, with 11 positions matching TRBD2. Germline-derived CDR1 and CDR2 are SEHNR and FQNEAQ (reference sequence). The CDR3 extends over 17 amino acids. The V segment lost 6 bases and the J segment 1 base; nucleotides outside the gene matches: 10. The CDR3 sequence is CASRTYGTSGFQETQYF. Here the CDR3 DNA reads TGTGCCAGCAGGACGTACGGGACTAGCGGATTCCAAGAGACCCAGTACTTC.

In DNA, the CDR3 is TGTGCCAGCAGCTATGACGGACCCGCAACCTCCTACGAGCAGTACTTC. Amino acid sequence: CASSYDGPATSYEQYF. The chain recombines TRBV7-2 with TRBJ2-7; D not resolved. The CDR3 length is 16 residues. The germline V and J ends were trimmed by 4 bases and 0 bases, with 16 bases remaining between them. Germline lookup yields CDR1 SGHTA and CDR2 FQGNSA.

The CDR3 is CASSPAGQANSPLHF. Here the CDR3 DNA reads TGTGCCAGCAGCCCCGCGGGACAGGCGAATTCACCCCTCCACTTT. This sequence joins TRBV5-4 and TRBJ1-6; 8 bases match TRBD1. Germline CDR1 and CDR2: SGHNT and YYREEE (reference sequence). This CDR3 contains 15 residues. V was clipped by 4 bases and J by 7 bases; unmatched bases: 7.

This clonotype was detected only a few times. V gene TRBV11-2 combines with J gene TRBJ2-1; 9 bases align to TRBD2. This CDR3 spans 17 amino acids. Germline V gene sequence: CDR1 SGHAT, CDR2 FQNNGV. The V segment lost 3 bases and the J segment 2 bases; nucleotides outside the gene matches: 8. In nucleotides, the CDR3 is TGTGCCAGCAGCTTCCTGGTAGCGGGAGTAGCCTACAATGAGCAGTTCTTC. Its translation: CASSFLVAGVAYNEQFF.

This clonotype occurred a few times. The chain links TRBV12-3 or TRBV12-4 to TRBJ2-1; D remains unclear. The CDR3 sequence is 14 residues long. V dropped 0 bases and J dropped 8 bases, with 11 bases sitting between them. CDR3 protein: CASSLANLLDEQFF. CDR3 nucleotides: TGTGCCAGCAGTTTAGCGAATTTGTTGGATGAGCAGTTCTTC.

This clonotype was seen more than once but under ten times. The rearrangement links TRBV20-1 to TRBJ2-1, with 9 positions matching TRBD2. The V gene's germline CDR1 is DFQATT and CDR2 SNEGSKA (reference sequence). This CDR3 contains 14 residues. V dropped 3 bases and J dropped 4; count of bases not matched to a gene: 4. The CDR3 spells CSARVAGEYNEQFF. The CDR3, as DNA: TGCAGTGCTAGGGTAGCGGGGGAATACAATGAGCAGTTCTTC.

This clonotype was recorded a few times. This chain joins TRBV7-9 and TRBJ1-3; D gene uncertain. The CDR3 runs 14 residues. The germline V and J ends were trimmed by 5 bases and 1 base, with 9 bases remaining between them. CDR1 and CDR2 (germline): SEHNR, FQNEAQ (reference sequence). This CDR3 is CASSPRRSGNTIYF. DNA of the CDR3: TGTGCCAGCAGCCCCCGCAGGTCTGGAAACACCATATATTTT.

The chain carries TRBV28 and TRBJ2-7; 8 positions agree with TRBD1. The CDR3 has 14 residues. From germline, CDR1 is MDHEN and CDR2 SYDVKM. J lost 4 bases, V lost 6 bases, and 8 bases had no gene match. The CDR3 nucleotides read TGTGCCAGCAGCCTGGGACAGGACTTTTACGAGCAGTACTTC. It specifies CASSLGQDFYEQYF.

The chain recombines TRBV7-6 with TRBJ1-1; perhaps TRBD1 as D (5 bases). The length of the CDR3 is 15 residues. Germline V gene data show CDR1 as SGHVS and CDR2 as FNYEAQ. Trimming cost V 0 bases and J 0 bases, with 8 bases left between them. The CDR3 sequence: CASSLATDLNTEAFF. In nucleotides, the CDR3 is TGTGCCAGCAGCTTAGCGACAGATTTGAACACTGAAGCTTTCTTT.

The J gene is TRBJ2-4, the V gene TRBV20-1; 7 bases are a match to TRBD1. Looked up from germline, CDR1 is DFQATT and CDR2 is SNEGSKA (reference sequence). With 1 base clipped from V and 1 base from J, the junction kept 7 bases outside the gene matches. The CDR3 spans 16 residues. In nucleotides, the CDR3 is TGCAGTGCTAGAGCGACAGGGAAAACGGCCAAAAACATTCAGTACTTC. It yields the protein CSARATGKTAKNIQYF.

The chain recombines TRBV2 with TRBJ2-1; 8 bases line up with TRBD2. This CDR3 region has 16 residues. From germline, CDR1 is SNHLY and CDR2 FYNNEI. V shed 3 bases, J shed 12 bases, and the junction held 16 bases outside the gene matches. CDR3 sequence: CASSDSAGGLRQGQFF. As DNA, the CDR3 is TGTGCCAGCAGTGATTCGGCGGGGGGACTCCGTCAGGGGCAGTTCTTC.

This clonotype was counted ten times or more. The chain joins TRBV14 to TRBJ2-3; D is perhaps TRBD2 (5 bases). V gave up 4 bases and J gave up 6 bases, with 5 bases separating them. CDR3 size: 11 residues. The germline V gene has CDR1 SGHDN and CDR2 FVKESK. DNA for the CDR3: TGTGCCAGCAGCCGGAGGGATACGCAGTATTTT. This encodes CASSRRDTQYF.

The CDR3 loop reads CSASFRDKAPISGNTIYF. CDR3 in DNA: TGCAGTGCTAGTTTTAGGGACAAAGCTCCAATCTCTGGAAACACCATATATTTT. The J gene is TRBJ1-3, the V gene TRBV20-1, with a possible D match to TRBD1 (6 bases). Germline V CDR1 and CDR2: DFQATT, SNEGSKA (reference sequence). The CDR3 runs to 18 residues. The V end lost 3 bases, the J end lost 0 bases, and 21 bases lay between the germline ends.

V usage is TRBV7-8 and J usage is TRBJ2-7; D call uncertain. CDR3 size: 16 residues. Germline V lookup: CDR1 SGHVS, CDR2 FQNEAQ. V shed 5 bases and J shed 3 bases, with 20 bases lying between them. CDR3 residues: CASSKGELSPLYEQYF. In DNA, the CDR3 is TGTGCCAGCAGCAAAGGAGAACTTTCCCCCCTCTACGAGCAGTACTTC.